Listed here are 5 T cell receptor beta chains from one sample, sequenced in a study of cytomegalovirus exposure and HLA in healthy donors. 60 Vbeta and 13 Jbeta primers were used in PCR. The data were produced by immunoSEQ multiplex PCR, yet TCRdb's version contains in-frame clones alone and is incomplete. The table lists about 130,000 clones, 70% of them singletons. The material sequenced was PBMCs. The receptors stem from a woman in her fifties or sixties in good health and CMV-seropositive.

V and J are TRBV6-5 and TRBJ2-3, with D perhaps TRBD2 (5 bases). Trimming cost V 0 bases and J 1 base, with 11 bases left between them. The CDR3 spans 16 residues. The germline V gene has CDR1 MNHEY and CDR2 SVGAGI. The CDR3 region has the DNA TGTGCCAGCAGTTACTCGACGGCAGCGGGCACAGATACGCAGTATTTT. Amino acid sequence: CASSYSTAAGTDTQYF.

This clone was seen a few times. The chain recombines TRBV10-1 with TRBJ2-1, with 8 bases matching TRBD2. The trim removed 4 bases at V and 5 bases at J, leaving 10 bases unmatched. The germline V gene has CDR1 WNHNN and CDR2 SYGVQD (reference sequence). The CDR3 is made up of 16 amino acids. This chain's CDR3 is CASSANELAGHNEQFF. In DNA form, the CDR3 reads TGCGCCAGCAGTGCGAACGAGTTAGCGGGGCACAATGAGCAGTTCTTC.

The chain has TRBV6-5 and TRBJ1-4, with D maybe TRBD1 (5 bases). The CDR3 is 16 residues long. Trimming shortened V by 2 bases and J by 4 bases, and 14 bases separated the two germline ends. Germline CDR1 MNHEY, CDR2 SVGAGI. As DNA, the CDR3 is TGTGCCAGCAGTTACGGGGCCCTAGGGGATAATGAAAAACTGTTTTTT. Translating gives CASSYGALGDNEKLFF.

The chain carries TRBV9 and TRBJ1-5, with 7 positions matching TRBD1. The CDR3 contains 14 residues. J lost 0 bases, V lost 4 bases, and 1 base had no gene match. CDR1 and CDR2 from the germline V gene are SGDLS and YYNGEE. The CDR3 DNA is TGTGCCAGCAGCCGGGACAGTAGCAATCAGCCCCAGCATTTT. Its protein is CASSRDSSNQPQHF.

The chain has TRBV2 and TRBJ2-5; the D gene is possibly TRBD2 (5 bases). The J call is in doubt because the DNA end fits TRBJ2-7 better. This CDR3 contains 13 residues. Germline V gives CDR1 SNHLY, CDR2 FYNNEI. CDR3 sequence (DNA): TGTGCCAGCAGTGTGGGGAGAGCCTACGAGCAGTACTTC. Protein product: CASSVGRAYEQYF.